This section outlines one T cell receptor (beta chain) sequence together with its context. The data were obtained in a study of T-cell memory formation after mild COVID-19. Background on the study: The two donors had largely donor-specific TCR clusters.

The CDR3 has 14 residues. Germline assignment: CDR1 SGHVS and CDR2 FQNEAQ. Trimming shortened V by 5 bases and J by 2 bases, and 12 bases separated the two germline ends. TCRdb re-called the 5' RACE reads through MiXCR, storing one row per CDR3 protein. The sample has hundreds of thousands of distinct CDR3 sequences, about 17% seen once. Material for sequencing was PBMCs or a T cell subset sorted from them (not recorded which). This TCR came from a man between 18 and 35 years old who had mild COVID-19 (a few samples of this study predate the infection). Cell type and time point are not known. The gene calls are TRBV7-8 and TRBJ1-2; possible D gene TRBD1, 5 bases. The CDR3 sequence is CASSPGRLNYGYTF. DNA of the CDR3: TGTGCCAGCAGCCCGGGACGATTGAACTATGGCTACACCTTC.